This T cell receptor (beta chain) was obtained from a study of T cells after yellow fever vaccination. This clonotype has a count of ten or more. The antigen is undetermined. CDR3 length equals 16 residues. V dropped 2 bases and J dropped 5; count of bases not matched to a gene: 5. Looked up from germline, CDR1 is MNHNS and CDR2 is SASEGT. MiXCR, applied by TCRdb to the 5' RACE reads, yields one record per CDR3 protein. The sample has about 250,000 distinct CDR3 sequences, about 3.5% seen once. General study findings and limits: Post-booster repertoires contained most primary-vaccination clones again (approximately 97% CD4, about 90% CD8).

The chain uses TRBV6-1 and TRBJ2-2; TRBD1 matches at 10 bases. Source: PBMCs, taken 15 days after the yellow fever booster vaccination. The origin of this receptor is a man aged 18-30 years who received the YFV17D yellow fever vaccine. The CDR3 sequence: CASSELGTGETGELFF. The CDR3, as DNA: TGTGCCAGCAGTGAACTCGGGACAGGGGAAACCGGGGAGCTGTTTTTT.